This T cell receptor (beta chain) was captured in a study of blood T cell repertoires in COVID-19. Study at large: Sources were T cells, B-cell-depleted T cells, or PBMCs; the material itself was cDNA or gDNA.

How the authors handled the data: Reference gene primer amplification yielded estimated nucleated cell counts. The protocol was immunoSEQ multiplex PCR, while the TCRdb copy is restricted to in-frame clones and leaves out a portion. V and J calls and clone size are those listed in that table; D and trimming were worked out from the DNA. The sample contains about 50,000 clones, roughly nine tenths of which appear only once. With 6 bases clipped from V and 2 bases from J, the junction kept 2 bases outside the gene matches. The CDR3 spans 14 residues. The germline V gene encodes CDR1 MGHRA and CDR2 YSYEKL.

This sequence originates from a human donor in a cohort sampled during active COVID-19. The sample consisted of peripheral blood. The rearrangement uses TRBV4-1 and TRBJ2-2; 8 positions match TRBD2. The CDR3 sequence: CASRREGNTGELFF. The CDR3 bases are TGCGCCAGCAGACGGGAGGGAAACACCGGGGAGCTGTTTTTT.